The 30 T cell receptor beta chains in this list originate from one sample, sequenced in a study of CXCR3-negative and CXCR3-positive naive CD8 T cells. Study outcomes and limitations: Researchers report that CXCR3-positive naive cells carry more hydrophobic TRB CDR3s than CXCR3-negative naive cells.

Researchers prepared the TRB cDNA libraries using 5' RACE with UMI labels. TCRdb reprocessed the 5' RACE reads and stores each CDR3 protein as one record, lacking DNA. The repertoire table contains about 92,000 distinct CDR3 sequences. For these receptors, no antigen is known. Sequencing input: naive CXCR3+ CD8+ T cells from blood. Indicated subset: CD45RO-CCR7+CD27+CD95- naive CD8+ T cells expressing CXCR3 (TNR3+). Receptors were obtained from a human donor in good health. Some clones in this sample may be carry-over from other donors' samples.

The chain uses TRBV5-1 and TRBJ2-4; the TCRdb D gene call, TRBD1, has no DNA to confirm it. Germline CDR1 SGHRS, CDR2 YFSETQ. The CDR3 totals 17 residues. The CDR3 reads CASSLERTGAYKNIQYF.

This chain links TRBV28 with TRBJ1-1. The CDR3 sequence is 14 residues long. The germline V gene has CDR1 MDHEN and CDR2 SYDVKM. CDR3 residues: CASSWGGGTTEAFF.

The rearrangement links TRBV12-3 or TRBV12-4 to TRBJ2-5. This CDR3 is 12 amino acids long. CDR3 sequence reads: CASSDSKETQYF.

The chain recombines TRBV4-1 with TRBJ1-1; the D call from TCRdb, TRBD1, cannot be confirmed without DNA. Germline CDR1 reads MGHRA; CDR2 reads YSYEKL. The CDR3 length is 15 residues. This chain's CDR3 is CASSQEEDKGSEAFF.

The V and J genes are TRBV10-3 and TRBJ1-1; no DNA is available, so the TRBD1 call from TCRdb remains unchecked. This CDR3 spans 11 amino acids. Per the germline V gene, CDR1 is ENHRY and CDR2 is SYGVKD. The CDR3 reads CATVKQGAAFF.

The V gene is TRBV6-4, the J gene TRBJ2-1; TCRdb names TRBD2, which stays unverified in the absence of DNA. The length of the CDR3 is 15 residues. Germline lookup yields CDR1 MRHNA and CDR2 SNTAGT. CDR3 protein: CASSLRGGQSDEQFF.

V is TRBV19 and J is TRBJ1-1. The germline gives CDR1 LNHDA, CDR2 SQIVND (reference sequence). The CDR3 is 16 amino acids. The CDR3 spells CASSIITFGVDTEAFF.

This rearrangement joins TRBV6-5 to TRBJ1-1; TCRdb proposes TRBD1, but this gene call is untestable without DNA. CDR1 and CDR2 (germline): MNHEY, SVGAGI. The CDR3 is 13 residues long. The CDR3 loop is CASSYSGGTEAFF.

The J gene is TRBJ1-5, the V gene TRBV11-2. The CDR3 is made up of 15 amino acids. Per the germline V gene, CDR1 is SGHAT and CDR2 is FQNNGV. CDR3: CASSLGEGEGQPQHF.

The V gene is TRBV7-9, the J gene TRBJ2-7; TCRdb's D call, TRBD2, is unchecked because there is no DNA. This CDR3 region has 13 residues. Germline assignment: CDR1 SEHNR and CDR2 FQNEAQ (reference sequence). The CDR3 here is CASSLGTAGEQYF.

The rearrangement uses TRBV5-4 and TRBJ2-2; without DNA, the TCRdb call of TRBD1 cannot be checked. The CDR3 sequence is 16 residues long. CDR1 and CDR2 from the germline V gene are SGHNT and YYREEE (reference sequence). CDR3 residues: CASSLGKRGNTGELFF.

The V call is TRBV7-8, the J call TRBJ2-1; as DNA is missing, the TRBD1 call by TCRdb cannot be tested. The V gene's germline CDR1 is SGHVS and CDR2 FQNEAQ. The CDR3 has 11 residues. The CDR3 sequence: CASSSQGEQLF.

The V call is TRBV7-6, the J call TRBJ2-7; TCRdb outputs TRBD2, but without DNA this stays unchecked. The CDR3 runs 17 residues. CDR1 SGHVS and CDR2 FNYEAQ come from the germline V gene. The CDR3 is CASSLPPTGGFPYEQYF.

This CDR3 reads CASSKDAGEPAEAFF. This rearrangement joins TRBV4-3 to TRBJ1-1; the TCRdb call, TRBD1, lacks DNA for checking. The CDR3 has 15 residues. Germline V CDR1 and CDR2: LGHNA, YSLEER.

The CDR3 sequence: CASSYGGTEAFF. The V gene is TRBV6-5, the J gene TRBJ1-1; TCRdb selects TRBD1, and the lack of DNA leaves this call unchecked. CDR3 length: 12 amino acids. Germline CDR1 reads MNHEY; CDR2 reads SVGAGI.

The chain combines TRBV7-4 with TRBJ2-7. The germline V gene encodes CDR1 SGHVT and CDR2 SQSDAQ. This CDR3 spans 13 amino acids. CDR3 sequence: CASSLAPVYEQYF.

The chain combines TRBV6-2 or TRBV6-3 with TRBJ2-1. CDR3 length: 12 residues. The V gene's germline CDR1 is MNHEY and CDR2 SVGEGT. The CDR3 protein is CASSYPDNEQFF.

This chain connects TRBV28 to TRBJ1-1; the TCRdb call, TRBD1, lacks DNA for checking. The CDR3 covers 16 residues. Germline CDR1 MDHEN, CDR2 SYDVKM. CDR3 loop: CASSPPNLLMNTEAFF.

The chain couples TRBV28 to TRBJ2-1. CDR3 size: 12 residues. The V gene's germline CDR1 is MDHEN and CDR2 SYDVKM. CDR3 protein: CASQEDSNEQFF.

This chain uses TRBV5-8 with TRBJ2-5; TCRdb returns TRBD1, unconfirmable since there is no DNA. Germline values: CDR1 SGHTS, CDR2 YDEGEE. This CDR3 has 16 amino acids. CDR3 sequence: CASSPGQKPPGETQYF.

The chain employs TRBV6-6 and TRBJ1-1; checking the TCRdb D call of TRBD1 is not possible without DNA. The CDR3 is 16 amino acids. The V gene's germline CDR1 is MNHNY and CDR2 SVGAGI (reference sequence). The CDR3 spells CASSYERSRQNTEAFF.

This chain joins TRBV28 and TRBJ1-5. Per the germline V gene, CDR1 is MDHEN and CDR2 is SYDVKM. The CDR3 is 13 amino acids. The chain's CDR3 is CASSSALDQPQHF. Filled out from reference TRBV28 and TRBJ1-5, the complete variable domain reads DVKVTQSSRYLVKRTGEKVFLECVQDMDHENMFWYRQDPGLGLRLIYFSYDVKMKEKGDIPEGYSVSREKKERFSLILESASTNQTSMYLCASSSALDQPQHFGDGTRLSIL.

The chain couples TRBV7-6 to TRBJ2-7. This CDR3 is built from 13 residues. CDR1 SGHVS and CDR2 FNYEAQ come from the germline V gene. CDR3: CASSSTRSYEQYF.

The chain combines TRBV7-2 with TRBJ2-3. The CDR3 contains 16 residues. The germline V gene has CDR1 SGHTA and CDR2 FQGNSA. CDR3 protein: CASSLRTGRGPDTQYF.

This chain connects TRBV27 to TRBJ1-5. This CDR3 contains 19 residues. CDR1 and CDR2 (germline): MNHEY, SMNVEV (reference sequence). The CDR3: CASSAAPQGRAYGNQPQHF.

The chain combines TRBV9 with TRBJ1-3. CDR3 length: 14 amino acids. Germline CDR1 is SGDLS and CDR2 is YYNGEE. CDR3 amino acids: CASSVRDSGNTIYF.

The chain employs TRBV6-5 and TRBJ1-1; the D call from TCRdb, TRBD1, cannot be confirmed without DNA. The CDR3 contains 14 residues. The germline V gene encodes CDR1 MNHEY and CDR2 SVGAGI. CDR3 amino acids: CASRPGQGNTEAFF.

The CDR3 loop is CASTTGGINQPQNF. J is TRBJ1-5 and V is TRBV28. The CDR3 is 14 amino acids. The germline gives CDR1 MDHEN, CDR2 SYDVKM.

This sequence joins TRBV28 and TRBJ2-1. CDR1 and CDR2 (germline): MDHEN, SYDVKM. The length of the CDR3 is 14 residues. CDR3 in amino acids: CASSFNSYYNEQIF.

V is TRBV5-1 and J is TRBJ1-2. This CDR3 contains 12 residues. The germline V gene encodes CDR1 SGHRS and CDR2 YFSETQ. CDR3 amino acids: CASSLTRYGYTF.